Sequencing of this T cell receptor (beta chain) was carried out in a study of breast tumors, draining lymph nodes, adjacent tissues. Findings of the study overall: Luminal-like breast cancer showed significantly higher tumor–nontumor repertoire similarity than basal-like. Findings are consistent with lymph node origin and intratumoral expansion of most tumor T cells. Tumor repertoires ranked between lymph nodes and nontumor tissue in diversity, with V and J gene preferences. Tumor T cell lymph node origin was a supported hypothesis, not proven.

TCRdb recomputed calls from the multiplex PCR reads with MiXCR, one row per CDR3 protein. The sample yields some 100,000 distinct CDR3 sequences, around 21% seen once. V lost 0 bases, J lost 9 bases, and 17 bases stayed unmatched. The length of the CDR3 is 18 residues. Germline CDR1 is DFQATT and CDR2 is SNEGSKA (reference sequence). Samples came from axillary lymph nodes draining the breast cancer. This clonotype was counted at least ten times. Its cognate antigen is unknown. The sequence was obtained from a female donor with breast cancer. Some clones in this sample may be carry-over from other donors' samples. The rearrangement uses TRBV20-1 and TRBJ2-1, with 10 bases fitting TRBD2. Sample: axillary lymph node tissue. CDR3 amino acids: CSARDPLRAGGPLAEQFF. CDR3 sequence (DNA): TGCAGTGCTAGAGATCCCTTACGAGCGGGGGGGCCTCTAGCTGAGCAGTTCTTC.